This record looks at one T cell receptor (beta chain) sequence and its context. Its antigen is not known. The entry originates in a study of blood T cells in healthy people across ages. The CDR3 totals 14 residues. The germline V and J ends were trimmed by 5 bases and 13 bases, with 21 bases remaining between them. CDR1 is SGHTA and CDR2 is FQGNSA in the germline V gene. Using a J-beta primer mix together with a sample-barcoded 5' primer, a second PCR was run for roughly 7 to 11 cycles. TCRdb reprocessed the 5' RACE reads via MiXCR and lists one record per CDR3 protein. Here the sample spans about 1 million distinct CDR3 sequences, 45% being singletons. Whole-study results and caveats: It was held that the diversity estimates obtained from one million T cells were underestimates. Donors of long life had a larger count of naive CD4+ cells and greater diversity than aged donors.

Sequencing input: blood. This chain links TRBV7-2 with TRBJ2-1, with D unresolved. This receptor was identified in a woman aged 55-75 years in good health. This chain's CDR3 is CASSPQSPQETQFF. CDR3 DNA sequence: TGTGCCAGCAGCCCTCAGAGTCCTCAAGAGACCCAGTTCTTC.